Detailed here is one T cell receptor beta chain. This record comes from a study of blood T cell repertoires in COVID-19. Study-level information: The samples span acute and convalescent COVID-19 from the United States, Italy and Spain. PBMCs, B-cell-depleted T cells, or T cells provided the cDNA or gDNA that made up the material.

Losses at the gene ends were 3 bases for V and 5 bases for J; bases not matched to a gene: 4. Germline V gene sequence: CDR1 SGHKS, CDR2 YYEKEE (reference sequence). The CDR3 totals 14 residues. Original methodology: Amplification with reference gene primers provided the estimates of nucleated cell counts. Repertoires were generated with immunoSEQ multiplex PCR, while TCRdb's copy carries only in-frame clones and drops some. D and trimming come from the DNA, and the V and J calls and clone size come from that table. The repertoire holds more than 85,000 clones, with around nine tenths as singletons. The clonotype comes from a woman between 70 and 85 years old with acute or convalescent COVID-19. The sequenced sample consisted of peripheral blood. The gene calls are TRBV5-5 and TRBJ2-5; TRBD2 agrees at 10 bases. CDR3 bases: TGTGCCAGCAGCTGGGGGACTAGCGTGGAGACCCAGTACTTC. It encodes CASSWGTSVETQYF.